This paragraph reports one T cell receptor (beta chain). The antigen it binds to is not known. It has no much larger one-base neighbor in the sample; base qualities were not kept. This sample is part of a study of blood T cell repertoires in COVID-19 (dated by TCRdb to the early 2020s). In the study overall: Samples covering the acute and convalescent phases of COVID-19 were provided by collaborators in the United States, Italy and Spain. Where HLA class I and class II types were available, the types were taken from metadata supplied by the sample provider, not from assay-based typing. The samples were drawn from two sources: the first 160 participants of the ongoing ImmuneRACE study, and over 950 subjects contributed by 6 global collaborators. The dataset comprised deeply sampled blood TCRbeta repertoires from subjects exposed to, actively infected with, or recovered from COVID-19. Nearly every sample came with metadata listing a de-identified subject ID, COVID-19 status, age in years and sex. The prospective study material was composed of cDNA or gDNA derived from T cells, B-cell-depleted T cells, or PBMCs. A freely available public database, intended as a resource for researchers studying the immune response to SARS-CoV-2, is where the repertoires were released. What the research found in general, with its limitations: How much clinical and demographic metadata was included differed by source and by participant, and the metadata was provided uncurated.

The immunoSEQ Assay, a bias-controlled multiplex PCR, was used to amplify TCRbeta CDR3 regions from genomic DNA. In the paper's pipeline: The number of nucleated cells in each sample was estimated by amplification of reference gene primers within the assay. To quantify the absolute abundance of each unique TCRbeta CDR3 rearrangement, sequence reads were collapsed and filtered. For each sample, productive Simpson clonality was calculated as the square root of Simpson's diversity index over productive rearrangements. TCRdb carries this immuneACCESS record with in-frame sequences only. Its versions omit some clonotypes, under half of them owing to an unresolved V gene in the studies checked, with the rest unexplained. Clone size and the V and J calls come from that table; the DNA yielded D and trimming. The sample includes roughly 160,000 clones, with 87% observed a single time. 3.9% of the sample is in the top ten clones.

Another Seattle source contributed samples from volunteer blood donors who had recovered from COVID-19. Each collaborating institution followed its own protocols to collect whole blood in K2EDTA tubes. Collaborator samples were shipped for TCRbeta analysis as frozen whole blood, isolated PBMCs, or DNA extracted from either sample type. CDR1 and CDR2, per the germline V gene, are KGHSH and LQKENI. The cysteine opens and the phenylalanine closes a CDR3 of 13 amino acids. Just the 39-base CDR3 DNA is kept, in frame starting at base 1. Compared with germline, V lacks 3 bases and J lacks 8 bases; bases without a gene match: 7.

The rearrangement combines TRBV18 with TRBJ2-7, and TRBD1 aligns with 7 junction nucleotides. Sequencing input: peripheral blood. This sequence originates from a woman between 55 and 75 years old who had recovered from COVID-19. The CDR3 region has the sequence CASSPGQEAKQYF. The sequenced DNA is TGTGCCAGCTCACCCGGACAGGAGGCTAAGCAGTACTTC.